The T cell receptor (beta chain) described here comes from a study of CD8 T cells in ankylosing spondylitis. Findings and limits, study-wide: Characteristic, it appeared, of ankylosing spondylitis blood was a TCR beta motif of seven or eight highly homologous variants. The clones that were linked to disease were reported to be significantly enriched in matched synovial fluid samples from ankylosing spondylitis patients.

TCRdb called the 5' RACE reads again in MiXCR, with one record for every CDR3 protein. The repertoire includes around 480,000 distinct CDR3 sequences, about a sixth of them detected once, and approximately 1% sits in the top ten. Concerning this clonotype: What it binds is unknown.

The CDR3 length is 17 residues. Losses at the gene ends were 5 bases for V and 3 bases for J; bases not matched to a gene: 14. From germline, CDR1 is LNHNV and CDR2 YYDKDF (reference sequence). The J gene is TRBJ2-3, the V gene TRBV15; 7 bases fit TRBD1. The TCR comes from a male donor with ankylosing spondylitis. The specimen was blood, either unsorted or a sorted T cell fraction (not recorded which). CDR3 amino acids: CATSGWEGGPLTDTQYF. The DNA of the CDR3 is TGTGCCACCAGCGGGTGGGAAGGGGGCCCTCTGACAGATACGCAGTATTTT.